This T cell receptor beta chain was captured by sequencing in a study of metastatic and nonmetastatic thyroid tumors. Study context: Repertoires were compared across blood and tumor or nodule tissue from malignant and benign thyroid patients. Overall study findings and caveats: Relative to benign nodules, malignant thyroid tumors were reportedly characterized by significantly elevated TCR beta diversity in blood and tumor.

Under the authors' procedure: A distant-metastasis classifier for papillary thyroid cancer was built using CDR3 differences across clinicopathological groups. Via MiXCR, TCRdb re-called the PCR reads. The V and J calls were not made by the authors but by TCRdb's processing. The sample consists of 24,000 or so clones, roughly 9.7% of them appearing once. From germline, CDR1 is SGHVS and CDR2 FQNEAQ. After removal of 2 bases from V and 6 bases from J, the junction contained 5 bases not matched to a gene. The length of the CDR3 is 16 residues. Among the patients, none had received any treatment before thyroid surgery. Many counts were recorded for this clone. Antigen: not known.

The sample consisted of blood. The TCR sequence derives from a female donor with papillary thyroid cancer or a benign thyroid nodule (not recorded which). Some clones in this sample may be carry-over from other donors' samples. The chain links TRBV7-8 to TRBJ2-3; TRBD2 matches 13 bases. DNA of the CDR3: TGTGCCAGCAGCTTAAGGACTAGCGGGAGTCGGGATACGCAGTATTTT. Translated: CASSLRTSGSRDTQYF.